The rows below give T cell receptor beta chains drawn from one sample of a study of PD-L1 blockade in urothelial cancer. Using immunoSEQ multiplex PCR, the repertoire was profiled, and TCRdb retains in-frame clones only, with some absent. Among about 38,000 clones listed, approximately 86% were seen once. Sample: PBMCs, taken around atezolizumab (anti-PD-L1) treatment. These receptors originate from a man older than 75 with urothelial cancer. CDR3s include the opening cysteine and the closing phenylalanine or tryptophan. Each record gives: D gene, J gene, V gene, clone size, CDR3 protein, CDR3 DNA. The D gene is left open where the match is weak. Only some rows state a clone size, as once, few, many or a class for expanded clones.

d_gene: -; j_gene: TRBJ1-2; v_gene: TRBV12-5; abundance: few; CDR3aa: CASVPSGGNYGYTF; CDR3nt: TGTGCTAGTGTTCCATCGGGGGGGAACTATGGCTACACCTTC
d_gene: TRBD2; j_gene: TRBJ2-1; v_gene: TRBV10-3; abundance: -; CDR3aa: CAISESLTSGGLNEQFF; CDR3nt: TGTGCCATCAGTGAGTCGTTGACTAGCGGGGGGCTCAATGAGCAGTTCTTC
d_gene: TRBD1; j_gene: TRBJ2-5; v_gene: TRBV2; abundance: few; CDR3aa: CASSLGQGNQETQYF; CDR3nt: TGTGCCAGCAGTCTGGGACAGGGGAACCAAGAGACCCAGTACTTC
d_gene: TRBD2; j_gene: TRBJ2-1; v_gene: TRBV29-1; abundance: once; CDR3aa: CSVQLAGGPDEQFF; CDR3nt: TGCAGCGTCCAACTAGCGGGAGGGCCCGATGAGCAGTTCTTC
d_gene: TRBD2; j_gene: TRBJ2-3; v_gene: TRBV5-4; abundance: -; CDR3aa: CATEPGLLTDTQYF; CDR3nt: TGTGCCACTGAGCCGGGACTACTCACAGATACGCAGTATTTT
d_gene: -; j_gene: TRBJ2-3; v_gene: TRBV14; abundance: few; CDR3aa: CASSPGHTTDTQYF; CDR3nt: TGTGCCAGCAGCCCGGGACACACCACAGATACGCAGTATTTT
d_gene: -; j_gene: TRBJ2-3; v_gene: TRBV5-8; abundance: few; CDR3aa: CASSYALDSAVTDTQYF; CDR3nt: TGTGCCAGCAGCTATGCCTTGGACAGCGCGGTCACAGATACGCAGTATTTT
d_gene: -; j_gene: TRBJ1-5; v_gene: TRBV18; abundance: -; CDR3aa: CASSPVGGSQPQHF; CDR3nt: TGTGCCAGCTCCCCCGTGGGGGGGAGTCAGCCCCAGCATTTT
d_gene: TRBD2; j_gene: TRBJ2-3; v_gene: TRBV5-1; abundance: -; CDR3aa: CASSLRTSGTDTQYF; CDR3nt: TGCGCCAGCAGCTTGCGGACTAGCGGGACAGATACGCAGTATTTT
d_gene: TRBD1; j_gene: TRBJ2-7; v_gene: TRBV7-2; abundance: few; CDR3aa: CASSTGTGVFYEQYF; CDR3nt: TGTGCCAGCAGCACCGGGACAGGGGTATTCTACGAGCAGTACTTC
d_gene: -; j_gene: TRBJ2-7; v_gene: TRBV5-6; abundance: few; CDR3aa: CASRIRGGGNEQYF; CDR3nt: TGTGCCAGCAGGATCCGCGGAGGGGGCAACGAGCAGTACTTC
d_gene: TRBD2; j_gene: TRBJ2-1; v_gene: TRBV11-2; abundance: once; CDR3aa: CASSLVGSSGRGAYNEQFF; CDR3nt: TGTGCCAGCAGCTTAGTAGGCTCTAGCGGGAGGGGGGCGTACAATGAGCAGTTCTTC
d_gene: TRBD1; j_gene: TRBJ1-1; v_gene: TRBV29-1; abundance: -; CDR3aa: CSVAPTGGTEAFF; CDR3nt: TGCAGCGTTGCGCCGACAGGGGGCACTGAAGCTTTCTTT
d_gene: -; j_gene: TRBJ2-1; v_gene: TRBV11-2; abundance: once; CDR3aa: CASSFSGIEQFF; CDR3nt: TGTGCCAGCAGCTTTTCCGGTATTGAGCAGTTCTTC
d_gene: TRBD1; j_gene: TRBJ1-1; v_gene: TRBV7-9; abundance: -; CDR3aa: CASSMDRGEAFF; CDR3nt: TGTGCCAGCAGCATGGACAGGGGTGAAGCTTTCTTT
d_gene: -; j_gene: TRBJ2-5; v_gene: TRBV5-6; abundance: -; CDR3aa: CASSFDPGQETQYF; CDR3nt: TGTGCCAGCAGCTTTGATCCAGGGCAAGAGACCCAGTACTTC
d_gene: TRBD2; j_gene: TRBJ2-7; v_gene: TRBV4-2; abundance: -; CDR3aa: CASSQDISTGLATPYEQYF; CDR3nt: TGTGCCAGCAGCCAAGATATTAGTACAGGACTAGCGACCCCCTACGAGCAGTACTTC
d_gene: TRBD1; j_gene: TRBJ1-1; v_gene: TRBV5-1; abundance: -; CDR3aa: CASSLAGTGSNTEAFF; CDR3nt: TGCGCCAGCAGCTTGGCGGGGACAGGATCGAACACTGAAGCTTTCTTT
d_gene: TRBD1; j_gene: TRBJ2-7; v_gene: TRBV19; abundance: once; CDR3aa: CASSSNTDRPYEQYF; CDR3nt: TGTGCCAGTAGTAGTAACACGGACAGGCCCTACGAGCAGTACTTC
d_gene: -; j_gene: TRBJ2-5; v_gene: TRBV6-5; abundance: -; CDR3aa: CASRPGLKRETQYF; CDR3nt: TGTGCCAGCAGGCCAGGACTTAAGAGGGAGACCCAGTACTTC
d_gene: TRBD1; j_gene: TRBJ1-5; v_gene: TRBV11-2; abundance: -; CDR3aa: CASSFGQGYQPQHF; CDR3nt: TGTGCCAGCAGCTTTGGACAGGGCTATCAGCCCCAGCATTTT
d_gene: -; j_gene: TRBJ2-5; v_gene: TRBV27; abundance: -; CDR3aa: CASSSGWVEETQYF; CDR3nt: TGTGCCAGCAGTTCGGGGTGGGTGGAAGAGACCCAGTACTTC
d_gene: TRBD1; j_gene: TRBJ1-4; v_gene: TRBV27; abundance: -; CDR3aa: CASRLDRGGANEKLFF; CDR3nt: TGTGCCAGCAGACTCGACAGGGGAGGCGCTAATGAAAAACTGTTTTTT
d_gene: TRBD1; j_gene: TRBJ2-7; v_gene: TRBV5-5; abundance: -; CDR3aa: CASSLDSGGTYEQYF; CDR3nt: TGTGCCAGCAGCTTGGACTCAGGGGGCACCTACGAGCAGTACTTC
d_gene: -; j_gene: TRBJ2-1; v_gene: TRBV7-9; abundance: -; CDR3aa: CASSLGLSDVFF; CDR3nt: TGTGCCAGCAGCTTAGGACTTTCTGACGTGTTCTTC
d_gene: -; j_gene: TRBJ2-1; v_gene: TRBV2; abundance: -; CDR3aa: CASRRQSNNEQFF; CDR3nt: TGTGCCAGCAGGCGACAGAGTAACAATGAGCAGTTCTTC
d_gene: -; j_gene: TRBJ1-5; v_gene: TRBV19; abundance: -; CDR3aa: CASSIRKGKSNQPQHF; CDR3nt: TGTGCCAGTAGTATAAGGAAGGGGAAGAGCAATCAGCCCCAGCATTTT
d_gene: -; j_gene: TRBJ2-3; v_gene: TRBV7-2; abundance: once; CDR3aa: CASSSGHVYTDTQYF; CDR3nt: TGTGCCAGCAGCTCAGGGCATGTCTACACAGATACGCAGTATTTT
d_gene: TRBD2; j_gene: TRBJ2-2; v_gene: TRBV9; abundance: -; CDR3aa: CASSVGEAGVSGELFF; CDR3nt: TGTGCCAGCAGCGTAGGAGAAGCGGGAGTCAGCGGGGAGCTGTTTTTT
d_gene: TRBD1; j_gene: TRBJ2-2; v_gene: TRBV10-3; abundance: few; CDR3aa: CAIRGQIDTGELFF; CDR3nt: TGTGCCATCAGGGGACAGATTGACACCGGGGAGCTGTTTTTT
d_gene: TRBD2; j_gene: TRBJ2-3; v_gene: TRBV7-2; abundance: once; CDR3aa: CASSLRGLAFTDTQYF; CDR3nt: TGTGCCAGCAGCTTACGGGGACTAGCGTTTACGGATACGCAGTATTTT
d_gene: TRBD1; j_gene: TRBJ1-6; v_gene: TRBV10-3; abundance: -; CDR3aa: CAITPGQGDNSPLHF; CDR3nt: TGTGCCATCACACCGGGACAGGGGGATAATTCACCCCTCCACTTT
d_gene: -; j_gene: TRBJ1-2; v_gene: TRBV2; abundance: -; CDR3aa: CASSEPYRNYGYTF; CDR3nt: TGTGCCAGCAGTGAACCCTACAGGAACTATGGCTACACCTTC
d_gene: -; j_gene: TRBJ2-1; v_gene: TRBV7-9; abundance: -; CDR3aa: CASSSARPLGNEQFF; CDR3nt: TGTGCCAGCAGCTCAGCCCGTCCCCTCGGCAATGAGCAGTTCTTC
d_gene: -; j_gene: TRBJ1-3; v_gene: TRBV19; abundance: -; CDR3aa: CASEGQGSSGNTIYF; CDR3nt: TGTGCCAGCGAGGGGCAGGGGTCCTCTGGAAACACCATATATTTT
d_gene: -; j_gene: TRBJ1-1; v_gene: TRBV5-1; abundance: once; CDR3aa: CASATGERRVDTEAFF; CDR3nt: TGCGCCAGCGCTACGGGGGAACGACGGGTGGACACTGAAGCTTTCTTT
d_gene: TRBD1; j_gene: TRBJ2-1; v_gene: TRBV10-3; abundance: once; CDR3aa: CAISGTGGLSGSTTRVEQFF; CDR3nt: TGTGCCATCAGTGGGACAGGGGGCCTTAGCGGGAGCACCACAAGGGTTGAGCAGTTCTTC
d_gene: -; j_gene: TRBJ2-5; v_gene: TRBV14; abundance: -; CDR3aa: CASSQGLRYGGGTQYF; CDR3nt: TGTGCCAGCAGCCAAGGTCTACGTTATGGTGGTGGGACCCAGTACTTC
d_gene: -; j_gene: TRBJ2-1; v_gene: TRBV11-2; abundance: -; CDR3aa: CASTYQFLGGDEQFF; CDR3nt: TGTGCCAGCACCTATCAGTTCCTCGGCGGGGATGAGCAGTTCTTC
d_gene: -; j_gene: TRBJ1-1; v_gene: TRBV30; abundance: -; CDR3aa: CAWSATFRSGLRNTEAFF; CDR3nt: TGTGCCTGGAGTGCCACTTTTAGGTCAGGGTTGAGGAACACTGAAGCTTTCTTT
d_gene: -; j_gene: TRBJ1-1; v_gene: TRBV7-8; abundance: -; CDR3aa: CASSLVGREYTEAFF; CDR3nt: TGTGCCAGCAGCTTAGTCGGGAGGGAGTACACTGAAGCTTTCTTT
d_gene: -; j_gene: TRBJ1-4; v_gene: TRBV29-1; abundance: -; CDR3aa: CSARHATNEKLFF; CDR3nt: TGCAGCGCACGACACGCAACTAATGAAAAACTGTTTTTT
d_gene: TRBD1; j_gene: TRBJ2-7; v_gene: TRBV5-6; abundance: -; CDR3aa: CASSLVTGGVNSYEQYF; CDR3nt: TGTGCCAGCAGCTTGGTCACAGGGGGTGTAAACTCCTACGAGCAGTACTTC
d_gene: TRBD2; j_gene: TRBJ2-1; v_gene: TRBV5-4; abundance: -; CDR3aa: CASSSRLAGGLGEQFF; CDR3nt: TGTGCCAGCAGCTCGAGACTAGCGGGAGGGTTAGGTGAGCAGTTCTTC
d_gene: TRBD2; j_gene: TRBJ2-7; v_gene: TRBV11-3; abundance: -; CDR3aa: CASSLSGTSGCEQYF; CDR3nt: TGTGCCAGCAGCTTATCAGGGACTAGCGGATGCGAGCAGTACTTC
d_gene: TRBD2; j_gene: TRBJ2-3; v_gene: TRBV4-1; abundance: -; CDR3aa: CASSPQSRLAYGTDTQYF; CDR3nt: TGCGCCAGCAGCCCCCAGAGCAGACTAGCGTATGGCACAGATACGCAGTATTTT
d_gene: TRBD2; j_gene: TRBJ2-3; v_gene: TRBV11-2; abundance: -; CDR3aa: CASSPRGGRAGDTQYF; CDR3nt: TGTGCCAGCAGCCCCCGTGGGGGGAGGGCAGGAGATACGCAGTATTTT